The present TCR beta chain was sequenced within a study of blood T cell repertoires in COVID-19. Study at large: COVID-19 samples collected from the United States, Italy and Spain covered acute and convalescent phases. T cells, B-cell-depleted T cells, or PBMCs provided the cDNA or gDNA that served as material.

After removal of 5 bases from V and 3 bases from J, the junction contained 6 bases not matched to a gene. CDR1 and CDR2 (germline): SGHTA, FQGNSA. This CDR3 has 14 residues. Per the original data handling: Amplification from reference gene primers served as the basis for estimated nucleated cell counts. Some clones are missing from TCRdb's copy, which holds only in-frame ones; the method was immunoSEQ multiplex PCR. V and J calls and clone size are copied from that table; D and trimming were computed from the DNA. The data contain around 140,000 clones, about 90% of them singletons. J is TRBJ2-7 and V is TRBV7-2; 8 nucleotides match TRBD1. The receptor was isolated from a man in his forties or fifties with active COVID-19. Sequencing was performed on peripheral blood. This CDR3 is CASSTDRASYEQYF. DNA of the CDR3: TGTGCCAGCAGCACGGACAGGGCCAGCTACGAGCAGTACTTC.